These 26 T cell receptor beta chains were all obtained from the same sample, sequenced in a study of T cells in localized non-small cell lung cancer. Measured with immunoSEQ multiplex PCR; TCRdb has only the in-frame clones, and not every one. The sample records 61,000 or so clones, roughly 88% being singletons. The input for sequencing was peripheral blood, taken before any cancer treatment. Receptor source: a woman aged 40-69 years with stage I lung adenocarcinoma.

This clone is a singleton in its sample. The chain employs TRBV10-3 and TRBJ2-7, with no clear D. Per the germline V gene, CDR1 is ENHRY and CDR2 is SYGVKD. V was pared by 5 bases and J by 0 bases, with 17 bases between. This CDR3 has 16 amino acids. The CDR3 reads CAISSLANPGSYEQYF. The CDR3 DNA sequence: TGTGCCATCAGTTCACTCGCTAACCCCGGCTCCTACGAGCAGTACTTC.

The rearrangement joins TRBV19 to TRBJ1-1, with 10 bases matching TRBD1. Per germline, CDR1 LNHDA and CDR2 SQIVND (reference sequence). The V and J ends lost 4 bases and 4 bases, in that order; junction bases with no gene match: 15. The CDR3 loop spans 18 amino acids. CDR3 in DNA: TGTGCCAGTAGTACCCAGACAGGGGGCATTCGCTTGAGCACTGAAGCTTTCTTT. Translating gives CASSTQTGGIRLSTEAFF.

This clone was seen only a few times. This chain connects TRBV4-2 to TRBJ1-6, with a possible D match to TRBD1 (6 bases). Trimming took 3 bases from V and 10 from J, leaving 16 bases between them. The CDR3 totals 15 residues. Looked up from germline, CDR1 is LGHNA and CDR2 is YNFKEQ. The CDR3 loop reads CASSQIQGFNSPLHF. CDR3 in DNA: TGTGCCAGCAGCCAGATACAGGGTTTTAACTCACCCCTCCACTTT.

This clone appeared once. The chain links TRBV21-1 to TRBJ2-7; TRBD1, the table's D call, lacks a check against the DNA. TRBV21-1 has pseudogene status. The CDR3 is made up of 22 amino acids. The CDR3 region is CASSLPGWQGAQITQSSYEQYF. CDR3 bases: TGTGCCAGCAGTTTACCCGGGTGGCAGGGGGCCCAAATTACCCAGAGCTCCTACGAGCAGTACTTC.

The CDR3 reads CASRRPGQGPQNTEAFF. DNA of the CDR3: TGTGCCAGCAGACGCCCCGGACAGGGACCCCAGAACACTGAAGCTTTCTTT. The rearrangement uses TRBV28 and TRBJ1-1; 8 nucleotides agree with TRBD1. V shed 6 bases, J shed 1 base, and the junction held 13 bases outside the gene matches. Germline-derived CDR1 and CDR2 are MDHEN and SYDVKM. This CDR3 is built from 17 residues.

The J gene is TRBJ1-2, the V gene TRBV14, with TRBD1 matching 8 bases. This CDR3 contains 13 residues. The J segment lost 6 bases and the V segment lost 2 bases, leaving 2 bases of the junction unmatched. Per germline, CDR1 SGHDN and CDR2 FVKESK. In DNA form, the CDR3 reads TGTGCCAGCAGCCAACGGACAGGGAATGGCTACACCTTC. It specifies CASSQRTGNGYTF.

The chain is built from TRBV7-2 and TRBJ2-6; D not certain. Germline lookup yields CDR1 SGHTA and CDR2 FQGNSA. CDR3 length: 16 residues. Trimming cost V 7 bases and J 1 base, with 14 bases left between them. The CDR3 nucleotides read TGTGCCAGCATCGACCAATGGCCTTCTGGGGCCAACGTCCTGACTTTC. Protein: CASIDQWPSGANVLTF.

This clone was found a few times. V gene TRBV11-2 combines with J gene TRBJ2-7; D is ambiguous. Germline loops: CDR1 SGHAT, CDR2 FQNNGV. The V end was cut by 8 bases, the J end by 5 bases, with 13 bases between. This CDR3 spans 12 amino acids. CDR3 amino acids: CASLRFKNEQYF. In DNA form, the CDR3 reads TGTGCCAGCCTCCGATTTAAGAACGAGCAGTACTTC. The full variable domain, completed using reference TRBV11-2 and TRBJ2-7, is EAGVAQSPRYKIIEKRQSVAFWCNPISGHATLYWYQQILGQGPKLLIQFQNNGVVDDSQLPKDRFSAERLKGVDSTLKIQPAKLEDSAVYLCASLRFKNEQYFGPGTRLTVT.

The chain carries TRBV5-4 and TRBJ2-2; D gene uncertain. Germline-derived CDR1 and CDR2 are SGHNT and YYREEE (reference sequence). This CDR3 has 14 residues. The germline V and J ends were trimmed by 1 base and 6 bases, with 10 bases remaining between them. Here the CDR3 DNA reads TGTGCCAGCAGCTTGATGGACGGTCCCGGGGAGCTGTTTTTT. Translation: CASSLMDGPGELFF.

This chain links TRBV2 with TRBJ1-4; 7 positions agree with TRBD1. CDR1 SNHLY and CDR2 FYNNEI come from the germline V gene. The CDR3 covers 14 residues. Germline trimming cut 6 bases from V and 8 bases from J; bases unmatched to any gene: 9. The CDR3 DNA reads as TGTGCCAGCAGCCGAGACAGGGCGGCGGAAAAACTGTTTTTT. Translating gives CASSRDRAAEKLFF. Full variable domain (remainder filled in from reference TRBV2 and TRBJ1-4): EPEVTQTPSHQVTQMGQEVILRCVPISNHLYFYWYRQILGQKVEFLVSFYNNEISEKSEIFDDQFSVERPDGSNFTLKIRSTKLEDSAMYFCASSRDRAAEKLFFGSGTQLSVL.

This sequence joins TRBV6-5 and TRBJ1-5; unclear D gene. V lost 6 bases, J lost 5 bases, and 11 bases lay in between. The CDR3 is 13 amino acids. CDR1 is MNHEY and CDR2 is SVGAGI in the germline V gene. CDR3 sequence: CASSLNSDQPQHF. The DNA for the CDR3 is TGTGCCAGCAGCCTAAACTCAGATCAGCCCCAGCATTTT.

The chain recombines TRBV10-1 with TRBJ1-1, with D hard to call. V lost 9 bases to trimming and J lost 1 base, with 12 bases between them. The germline gives CDR1 WNHNN, CDR2 SYGVQD (reference sequence). The CDR3 consists of 13 residues. This chain's CDR3 is CARSLVGNTEAFF. CDR3 in DNA: TGCGCCAGATCCCTGGTGGGGAACACTGAAGCTTTCTTT.

This clone was recorded a few times. V and J are TRBV4-1 and TRBJ1-1; unclear D gene. The V gene's germline CDR1 is MGHRA and CDR2 YSYEKL. With 3 bases removed from V and 3 bases from J, the gap between germline ends came to 2 bases. This CDR3 has 11 residues. CDR3 nucleotides: TGCGCCAGCAGCCAGGACACTGAAGCTTTCTTT. Protein sequence: CASSQDTEAFF.

This sequence joins TRBV18 and TRBJ2-1; 10 bases match TRBD1. The germline V gene encodes CDR1 KGHSH and CDR2 LQKENI. The CDR3 spans 15 residues. J gave up 4 bases and V 0 bases, and 0 bases lay outside the gene matches. The CDR3 here is CASSPPGQGYNEQFF. CDR3 DNA: TGTGCCAGCTCACCACCGGGACAGGGGTACAATGAGCAGTTCTTC.

The chain couples TRBV5-4 to TRBJ1-2, with D perhaps TRBD1 (5 bases). The length of the CDR3 is 13 residues. Germline CDR1 SGHNT, CDR2 YYREEE (reference sequence). Trimming stripped 0 bases from V and 8 bases from J, with 11 bases between. DNA of the CDR3: TGTGCCAGCAGCTTGGTGGGGGGATACGGCTACACCTTC. Its protein is CASSLVGGYGYTF.

The chain uses TRBV19 and TRBJ2-1; D could derive from TRBD1 or TRBD2 (5 bases each). The V gene lost 4 bases and the J gene lost 6 bases, with 13 bases spanning the gap. Germline V CDR1 and CDR2: LNHDA, SQIVND (reference sequence). The CDR3 has 14 amino acids. The CDR3 sequence: CASSTGTLGNEQFF. The CDR3 DNA follows: TGTGCCAGTAGTACGGGGACCCTCGGCAATGAGCAGTTCTTC. The full variable domain, completed using reference TRBV19 and TRBJ2-1, is DGGITQSPKYLFRKEGQNVTLSCEQNLNHDAMYWYRQDPGQGLRLIYYSQIVNDFQKGDIAEGYSVSREKKESFPLTVTSAQKNPTAFYLCASSTGTLGNEQFFGPGTRLTVL.

J is TRBJ1-2 and V is TRBV4-3; the D gene is possibly TRBD1 (5 bases). CDR1 and CDR2 from the germline V gene are LGHNA and YSLEER. Deletions cut 0 bases from V and 5 bases from J, with 10 bases between. The CDR3 contains 14 residues. CDR3 in amino acids: CASSQDLGGYGYTF. The DNA of the CDR3 is TGCGCCAGCAGCCAAGATCTGGGGGGATATGGCTACACCTTC.

J is TRBJ2-7 and V is TRBV30; no definite D call. This CDR3 contains 19 residues. With 0 bases removed from V and 3 bases from J, the gap between germline ends came to 27 bases. In germline, CDR1 is GTSNPN, CDR2 SVGIG (reference sequence). Here the CDR3 reads CAWSVPDGERRIPLYEQYF. CDR3 in DNA: TGTGCCTGGAGTGTACCGGACGGCGAACGGCGAATTCCCCTCTACGAGCAGTACTTC.

DNA of the CDR3: TGTGCCAGCAGCCGACAGGATTACAGCACAGATACGCAGTATTTT. This encodes CASSRQDYSTDTQYF. This chain uses TRBV6-5 with TRBJ2-3, with D possibly matching TRBD1 (6 bases). The CDR3 runs to 15 residues. The V end lost 6 bases, the J end lost 0 bases, and 13 bases lay between the germline ends. The V gene's germline CDR1 is MNHEY and CDR2 SVGAGI.

The rearrangement links TRBV7-2 to TRBJ1-2; 7 bases match TRBD1. Germline V gene data show CDR1 as SGHTA and CDR2 as FQGNSA. The CDR3 loop spans 15 amino acids. V shed 5 bases and J 7 bases; nucleotides not matched to a gene: 13. The CDR3 region is CASSLTLDRASGYTF. The CDR3 DNA is TGTGCCAGCAGCCTAACCCTTGACAGGGCGAGTGGCTACACCTTC.

This clone was detected once. This chain uses TRBV7-9 with TRBJ2-3; 7 bases are shared with TRBD2. From germline, CDR1 is SEHNR and CDR2 FQNEAQ (reference sequence). The CDR3 contains 15 residues. V gave up 2 bases and J gave up 2 bases; unmatched junction bases: 4. CDR3 amino acids: CASSLLGGTTDTQYF. CDR3 bases: TGTGCCAGCAGCTTACTCGGGGGGACCACAGATACGCAGTATTTT.

The rearrangement uses TRBV11-2 and TRBJ2-3; D gene uncertain. Germline CDR1 is SGHAT and CDR2 is FQNNGV. The CDR3 runs to 15 residues. V lost 5 bases, J lost 2 bases, and 14 bases lay in between. The CDR3 region has the DNA TGTGCCAGCAGCCACTCAAACTTCCCCACAGATACGCAGTATTTT. Translating gives CASSHSNFPTDTQYF.

This CDR3 is CASSPTGGSGANVLTF. The CDR3 coding sequence is TGTGCCAGCAGCCCGACAGGGGGATCTGGGGCCAACGTCCTGACTTTC. The chain is built from TRBV9 and TRBJ2-6; 9 bases align to TRBD1. The CDR3 is made up of 16 amino acids. Trimming cost V 4 bases and J 1 base; bases outside gene matches: 3. Germline V gene data show CDR1 as SGDLS and CDR2 as YYNGEE.

The V gene is TRBV6-6, the J gene TRBJ1-4; D unresolved. Germline V lookup: CDR1 MNHNY, CDR2 SVGAGI (reference sequence). Trimming removed 6 bases at V and 0 bases at J, with 8 bases between. The CDR3 has 14 amino acids. CDR3 nucleotide sequence: TGTGCCAGCAGGGGTACGGCAACTAATGAAAAACTGTTTTTT. This gives the protein CASRGTATNEKLFF.

The table lists this clone with a count of one. The rearrangement uses TRBV6-1 and TRBJ2-6; D uncertain. V was trimmed by 3 bases and J by 0 bases, leaving 3 bases between them. The CDR3 is made up of 14 amino acids. CDR1 is MNHNS, CDR2 SASEGT, per germline. The CDR3: CASSEGSGANVLTF. The CDR3 region has the DNA TGTGCCAGCAGTGAGGGCTCTGGGGCCAACGTCCTGACTTTC.

J is TRBJ1-2 and V is TRBV19; D may be TRBD1 (6 bases). Germline V gene sequence: CDR1 LNHDA, CDR2 SQIVND (reference sequence). Trimming shortened V by 6 bases and J by 4 bases, and 15 bases separated the two germline ends. The CDR3 length is 14 residues. The CDR3 spells CASSPGGGPYGYTF. The CDR3 DNA follows: TGTGCCAGTAGCCCGGGCGGGGGGCCCTATGGCTACACCTTC.